These 4 T cell receptor beta chains came from one sample sequenced in a study of T cells in pancreatic ductal adenocarcinoma. The method was immunoSEQ multiplex PCR; TCRdb's version includes in-frame clones alone and lacks a portion of them. This table holds roughly 100,000 clones, about 96% found once. Surgery without prior neoadjuvant therapy was the treatment of the selected pancreatic ductal adenocarcinoma patients. Sequencing was carried out using PBMCs. These receptor sequences come from a human donor with pancreatic ductal adenocarcinoma.

CDR3 in amino acids: CASSPAGGEQYF. The CDR3 nucleotides read TGCGCCAGCAGCCCGGCGGGGGGGGAGCAGTACTTC. V is TRBV4-1 and J is TRBJ2-7; the match to TRBD2 covers 9 bases. The germline V gene has CDR1 MGHRA and CDR2 YSYEKL. The CDR3 consists of 12 residues. V shed 4 bases, J shed 7 bases, and the junction held 2 bases outside the gene matches.

The rearrangement uses TRBV7-2 and TRBJ2-5, with 7 bases matching TRBD2. The CDR3 is made up of 14 amino acids. CDR1 is SGHTA and CDR2 is FQGNSA in the germline V gene. J was trimmed by 1 base and V by 5 bases; bases with no gene match: 4. The CDR3 reads CASSVSGPQETQYF. The CDR3, as DNA: TGTGCCAGCAGCGTTAGCGGGCCCCAAGAGACCCAGTACTTC.

This chain connects TRBV14 to TRBJ2-3; D is ambiguous. V was shortened by 1 base and J by 13 bases, with 9 bases between the two germline ends. Germline V gene sequence: CDR1 SGHDN, CDR2 FVKESK. This CDR3 is built from 11 residues. CDR3 in amino acids: CASSQGVIEYF. CDR3 nucleotides: TGTGCCAGCAGCCAAGGCGTTATAGAGTATTTT.

V gene TRBV11-2 combines with J gene TRBJ1-2; 7 nucleotides line up with TRBD1. This CDR3 comprises 13 residues. The ends lost 4 bases at V and 3 bases at J; junction bases unmatched: 2. The germline gives CDR1 SGHAT, CDR2 FQNNGV. The CDR3 DNA is TGTGCCAGCAGCTATACAGGGGACTATGGCTACACCTTC. Translation: CASSYTGDYGYTF.